The 14 T cell receptor beta chains given below trace back to one sample, sequenced in a study of technical replicates of blood from a few donors. Only in-frame clones appear in the TCRdb table, and some are missing; sequencing was by immunoSEQ multiplex PCR. This table holds more than 70,000 clones, roughly 94% found once. Material for sequencing was T cells isolated from PBMCs. Receptors were obtained from a human donor in good health.

V usage is TRBV5-6 and J usage is TRBJ2-2; the D gene is possibly TRBD2 (6 bases). From germline, CDR1 is SGHDT and CDR2 YYEEEE. This CDR3 is built from 17 residues. V lost 0 bases and J 3 bases, leaving 15 bases between the germline ends. The CDR3 bases are TGTGCCAGCAGCTTGGCCGGGCTAGCGATACACACCGGGGAGCTGTTTTTT. Translating it yields CASSLAGLAIHTGELFF.

The chain recombines TRBV27 with TRBJ1-2, with unresolved D. V lost 1 base and J 3 bases, leaving 21 bases between the germline ends. The CDR3 spans 18 residues. In germline, CDR1 is MNHEY, CDR2 SMNVEV (reference sequence). The DNA for the CDR3 is TGTGCCAGCAGTTTATTTGTGGAAACCGCCGGAGGGTACTATGGCTACACCTTC. Amino acid sequence: CASSLFVETAGGYYGYTF.

V is TRBV29-1 and J is TRBJ1-1; 7 nucleotides agree with TRBD1. V was pared by 6 bases and J by 0 bases, with 10 bases of the junction left unmatched. CDR1 is SQVTM and CDR2 is ANQGSEA in the germline V gene. The CDR3 consists of 15 residues. As DNA, the CDR3 is TGCAGCGTCGGTGGGACAGTCAGCATGAACACTGAAGCTTTCTTT. Amino acid sequence: CSVGGTVSMNTEAFF.

This clone was observed once. The gene calls are TRBV28 and TRBJ2-7; TRBD2 is a possible D gene (6 bases). V shed 2 bases and J shed 0 bases, with 8 bases lying between them. The length of the CDR3 is 14 residues. Germline V CDR1 and CDR2: MDHEN, SYDVKM. This CDR3 reads CASSLAGNSYEQYF. The CDR3 DNA is TGTGCCAGCAGTTTAGCGGGAAACTCCTACGAGCAGTACTTC.

The genes are TRBV2 and TRBJ2-5, with no clear D. This CDR3 has 18 amino acids. The V end was cut by 5 bases, the J end by 3 bases, with 25 bases between. CDR1 SNHLY and CDR2 FYNNEI come from the germline V gene. This CDR3 reads CASSYLRQPTETEETQYF. CDR3 DNA: TGTGCCAGCAGTTACCTCAGGCAACCCACAGAGACCGAAGAGACCCAGTACTTC.

The chain employs TRBV7-9 and TRBJ2-7, with D possibly TRBD1 on 5 matching bases. V was clipped by 8 bases and J by 6 bases, with 14 bases between them. The CDR3 loop spans 12 amino acids. Germline V CDR1 and CDR2: SEHNR, FQNEAQ (reference sequence). CDR3 nucleotide sequence: TGTGCCAGCGGCGGCAGGGTGAGCGAGCAGTACTTC. Translating it yields CASGGRVSEQYF. The full variable domain, completed using reference TRBV7-9 and TRBJ2-7, is DTGVSQNPRHKITKRGQNVTFRCDPISEHNRLYWYRQTLGQGPEFLTYFQNEAQLEKSRLLSDRFSAERPKGSFSTLEIQRTEQGDSAMYLCASGGRVSEQYFGPGTRLTVT.

A single count supports this clone. The chain is built from TRBV5-6 and TRBJ2-3; D is uncertain. Germline CDR1 is SGHDT and CDR2 is YYEEEE. Trimming took 0 bases from V and 5 from J, leaving 7 bases between them. The CDR3 contains 13 residues. CDR3 loop: CASSLGTGDTQYF. The DNA of the CDR3 is TGTGCCAGCAGCTTGGGTACGGGAGATACGCAGTATTTT.

A single count supports this clone. V and J are TRBV15 and TRBJ1-3; no clear D gene. The germline CDR1 and CDR2 sequences are LNHNV and YYDKDF (reference sequence). This CDR3 has 14 residues. The V and J ends lost 0 bases and 4 bases respectively, with 7 bases between them. This chain's CDR3 is CATSRDNQGNTIYF. The CDR3 DNA is TGTGCCACCAGCAGAGATAATCAGGGAAACACCATATATTTT.

The chain has TRBV5-1 and TRBJ1-1, with D uncertain. CDR3 length equals 14 residues. The ends were cut back, 2 bases at V and 4 bases at J, with 12 bases in the middle. Germline loops: CDR1 SGHRS, CDR2 YFSETQ. CDR3 protein: CASSLNTEITEAFF. The CDR3 DNA sequence: TGCGCCAGCAGCTTAAACACAGAGATCACTGAAGCTTTCTTT.

This sequence joins TRBV18 and TRBJ1-3, with D hard to call. Germline V gene data show CDR1 as KGHSH and CDR2 as LQKENI. V was cut by 4 bases and J by 3 bases, with 13 bases left in between. This CDR3 comprises 15 residues. This CDR3 reads CASSRQDGSGNTIYF. The DNA for the CDR3 is TGTGCCAGCTCACGCCAGGATGGGAGTGGAAACACCATATATTTT.

The gene calls are TRBV10-3 and TRBJ2-6; TRBD1 is a possible D gene (6 bases). The CDR3 contains 18 residues. CDR1 is ENHRY, CDR2 SYGVKD, per germline. Trimming took 6 bases from V and 1 from J, leaving 19 bases between them. This CDR3 reads CAISAPGRGQSGANVLTF. For the CDR3, the DNA is TGTGCCATCAGCGCCCCAGGCAGGGGCCAGTCTGGGGCCAACGTCCTGACTTTC.

This clone was seen more than once but under ten times. The chain is built from TRBV7-3 and TRBJ1-1; tentatively, D is TRBD1 (6 bases). This CDR3 has 15 residues. The germline V gene encodes CDR1 SGHTA and CDR2 FQGTGA. The ends were cut back, 5 bases at V and 7 bases at J, with 20 bases in the middle. CDR3 sequence: CASSQSAGGRGEAFF. The DNA for the CDR3 is TGTGCCAGCAGCCAATCGGCGGGGGGCAGGGGTGAAGCTTTCTTT.

The chain uses TRBV6-5 and TRBJ2-7, with 8 nucleotides matching TRBD1. The germline CDR1 and CDR2 sequences are MNHEY and SVGAGI. This CDR3 spans 13 amino acids. V shed 4 bases, J shed 5 bases, and the junction held 4 bases outside the gene matches. In nucleotides, the CDR3 is TGTGCCAGCAGTTTTCAGGGGGCGAACGAGCAGTACTTC. Protein product: CASSFQGANEQYF.

This clone was seen only a few times. This chain links TRBV29-1 with TRBJ1-1; 9 bases are shared with TRBD1. Unmatched junction bases numbered 4, after V lost 5 bases and J lost 3 bases. The germline V gene encodes CDR1 SQVTM and CDR2 ANQGSEA. The CDR3 is made up of 13 amino acids. CDR3 in DNA: TGCAGCGTTAACCGGGACAGGGACACTGAAGCTTTCTTT. Its protein product is CSVNRDRDTEAFF.